The rows below give T cell receptor beta chains drawn from one sample of a study of OX40 agonist ivuxolimab in advanced cancers. Sequencing used immunoSEQ multiplex PCR; TCRdb keeps in-frame clones, though not all of them. Of more than 85,000 clones listed, 90% were seen once; the top ten hold about 0.31%. The starting material was CD4+ or CD8+ T cells sorted from blood, obtained in a trial of the OX40 agonist ivuxolimab. Every receptor here comes from an adult with an advanced solid tumor such as melanoma, head and neck, liver or kidney cancer. The CDR3 runs from the conserved cysteine through the conserved F or W. A D gene is named only where the DNA matches it firmly. Some rows mark clone size as missing; the rest say once, few, many or name a class of expanded clone.

j_call clone_size v_call d_call cdr3_length cdr3_nt cdr3_aa
TRBJ1-4 NA TRBV6-1 NA 13 TGTGCCAGCAGTGGACAGGATAATGAAAAACTGTTTTTT CASSGQDNEKLFF
TRBJ2-3 NA TRBV7-8 NA 12 TGTGCCAGCAGCTTAGCGGCAGATACGCAGTATTTT CASSLAADTQYF
TRBJ1-1 NA TRBV5-1 NA 15 TGCGCCAGCAGCCCGGGGCAGGTCATGAACACTGAAGCTTTCTTT CASSPGQVMNTEAFF
TRBJ2-3 NA TRBV7-8 NA 13 TGTGCCAGCAGCTTAGGAGGCCCAGATACGCAGTATTTT CASSLGGPDTQYF
TRBJ1-2 NA TRBV30 TRBD1 13 TGTACCTCCAAAAACAGGGGCAACTATGGCTACACCTTC CTSKNRGNYGYTF
TRBJ1-3 few TRBV9 NA 17 TGTGCCAGCAGCGTAGTGGGCAGCGCAGACTCTGGAAACACCATATATTTT CASSVVGSADSGNTIYF
TRBJ2-7 once TRBV6-5 TRBD2 15 TGTGCCAGCAGCCGAACTAGCGGGAGGCCCGACGAGCAGTACTTC CASSRTSGRPDEQYF
TRBJ1-5 NA TRBV6-5 NA 15 TGTGCCAGCAGCCCCCGCGGGAGGGGCAATCAGCCCCAGCATTTT CASSPRGRGNQPQHF
TRBJ2-1 NA TRBV5-6 NA 11 TGTGCCAGCAGCTTGGTCCTCGAGCAGTTCTTC CASSLVLEQFF
TRBJ2-1 NA TRBV4-3 TRBD2 17 TGCGCCAGCAGCCAAGAGGTGAGGACTAGCGGACATAATGAGCAGTTCTTC CASSQEVRTSGHNEQFF
TRBJ2-5 NA TRBV19 TRBD1 15 TGTGCCAGTAGTATAATTGGGACAGGGGGAGAGACCCAGTACTTC CASSIIGTGGETQYF
TRBJ1-4 NA TRBV30 NA 16 TGTGCCTGGAGTCGGGGGGGATTGTCTACTAATGAAAAACTGTTTTTT CAWSRGGLSTNEKLFF
TRBJ2-6 NA TRBV4-3 NA 16 TGCGCCAGCAGCCAAGAAGTTGGTACTGGGGCCAACGTCCTGACTTTC CASSQEVGTGANVLTF
TRBJ2-4 NA TRBV5-1 NA 18 TGCGCCAGCAGCTTGGAGGGTTACCCCGGTACCATGAGGAACATTCAGTACTTC CASSLEGYPGTMRNIQYF
TRBJ2-1 NA TRBV7-2 TRBD2 18 TGTGCCAGCAGCCCCCCGACTAGCGGGAGGGCCTTGTACAATGAGCAGTTCTTC CASSPPTSGRALYNEQFF
TRBJ2-7 NA TRBV9 TRBD1 14 TGTGCCAGCAGCGTGGGACAGGCCTCCTACGAGCAGTACTTC CASSVGQASYEQYF
TRBJ1-1 NA TRBV13 NA 19 TGTGCCAGCAGCTTTAAGGGGATTAAGGGGAGAGGAATGAACACTGAAGCTTTCTTT CASSFKGIKGRGMNTEAFF
TRBJ2-2 NA TRBV7-3 NA 16 TGTGCCAGCAGCCCTAACGTGGTGAGGCCGCCCGGGGAGCTGTTTTTT CASSPNVVRPPGELFF
TRBJ2-1 NA TRBV5-6 TRBD1 16 TGTGCCAGCAGCTTGCGGCTGGGACAGATCTACAATGAGCAGTTCTTC CASSLRLGQIYNEQFF
TRBJ2-5 NA TRBV4-3 TRBD2 16 TGCGCCAGCAGCCAAGGAGAACTAGCGGGAGCCGAGACCCAGTACTTC CASSQGELAGAETQYF
TRBJ1-5 NA TRBV6-5 TRBD1 15 TGTGCCAGCAGTCCAGACAGGGGGCTCAATCAGCCCCAGCATTTT CASSPDRGLNQPQHF
TRBJ2-7 NA TRBV21-1 NA 14 TGTGCCAGCGTTATGAGTGACTGGCACTACGAGCAGTACTTC CASVMSDWHYEQYF
TRBJ2-7 NA TRBV19 NA 12 TGTGCCAGTAGTGTTGACGGCTACGAGCAGTACTTC CASSVDGYEQYF
TRBJ1-4 NA TRBV28 TRBD1 17 TGTGCCAGCACCTCAGTTTGGACAGGGGGGACTAATGAAAAACTGTTTTTT CASTSVWTGGTNEKLFF
TRBJ1-1 NA TRBV19 TRBD1 15 TGTGCCAGTAGTAGCTCCGGGACAGTGAACACTGAAGCTTTCTTT CASSSSGTVNTEAFF
TRBJ1-1 NA TRBV27 NA 17 TGTGCCAGCAGTTTGCATTACATGGGGGCCTGGGGGACTGAAGCTTTCTTT CASSLHYMGAWGTEAFF
TRBJ2-7 NA TRBV7-9 TRBD2 12 TGTGCCAGCAGCTTTAGCGGGGGCGAGCAGTACTTC CASSFSGGEQYF
TRBJ2-7 NA TRBV7-2 NA 15 TGTGCCAGCAGCTTAGGGACACTCGGGACCTACGAGCAGTACTTC CASSLGTLGTYEQYF
TRBJ2-7 NA TRBV14 NA 14 TGTGCCAGCAGCCACAGGCCGAGCTCCTACGAGCAGTACTTC CASSHRPSSYEQYF
TRBJ2-3 few TRBV10-3 TRBD2 14 TGTGCCACCGGGACTAGCGGGAGCAGGGATACGCAGTATTTT CATGTSGSRDTQYF
TRBJ2-7 NA TRBV19 NA 14 TGTGCCAGTAGTGGTACCGGGACAACCCTCGAGCAGTACTTC CASSGTGTTLEQYF
TRBJ2-1 NA TRBV4-2 NA 16 TGTGCCAGCAGCCAAACTAGCTTTATGGGCTCTAATGAGCAGTTCTTC CASSQTSFMGSNEQFF
TRBJ2-2 NA TRBV9 NA 16 TGTGCCAGCAGCGTAGATGGACTCGCGAACACCGGGGAGCTGTTTTTT CASSVDGLANTGELFF
TRBJ2-6 NA TRBV7-3 NA 17 TGTGCCAGCAGCTTAGTCCCCAGGAACTCTGGGGCCAACGTCCTGACTTTC CASSLVPRNSGANVLTF
TRBJ2-3 NA TRBV2 NA 15 TGTGCCAGCAGTACCGAAGGGACCAACACAGATACGCAGTATTTT CASSTEGTNTDTQYF
TRBJ1-1 NA TRBV5-1 TRBD1 14 TGCGCCAGCAGCTCCCCCACAGGGGGCACTGAAGCTTTCTTT CASSSPTGGTEAFF
TRBJ2-7 NA TRBV6-5 TRBD2 14 TGTGCCAGCACCGGGGGGGGACTCTCCTACGAGCAGTACTTC CASTGGGLSYEQYF
TRBJ2-7 NA TRBV30 NA 12 TGTGCCTGGAGTGGAAAAACGGGACTCTTGTACTTC CAWSGKTGLLYF
TRBJ2-1 once TRBV7-2 NA 15 TGTGCCAGCAGCCCCGGGACCTCTAAGGCGGGTGAGCAGTTCTTC CASSPGTSKAGEQFF
TRBJ1-1 NA TRBV5-6 NA 13 TGTGCCAGCAGCTTGTGGGGGCAGACTGAAGCTTTCTTT CASSLWGQTEAFF
TRBJ2-7 once TRBV7-9 TRBD2 15 TGTGCCAGCAGCTTAGGACTAGCGACTCCCTACGAGCAGTACTTC CASSLGLATPYEQYF
TRBJ2-3 NA TRBV11-2 TRBD1 15 TGTGCCAGCAGCTCAGGACAGGTTAGCACAGATACGCAGTATTTT CASSSGQVSTDTQYF
TRBJ2-4 NA TRBV20-1 NA 11 TGCAGTGCCCAGATCAAAAACATTCAGTACTTC CSAQIKNIQYF
TRBJ2-3 NA TRBV27 NA 17 TGTGCCAGCAGTTTACCTCCCCATCGAGGAAATACAGATACGCAGTATTTT CASSLPPHRGNTDTQYF
TRBJ2-1 NA TRBV10-3 NA 16 TGTGCCATCAGTGAGTCAGACAGCCTCTCCTACAATGAGCAGTTCTTC CAISESDSLSYNEQFF
TRBJ1-5 NA TRBV5-4 TRBD1 14 TGTGCCAGCAGCCGACAGGGGTACGATCAGCCCCAGCATTTT CASSRQGYDQPQHF
TRBJ1-4 once TRBV18 NA 16 TGTGCCAGCTCACCTAGGTCCGCGGGACCAAATGAAAAACTGTTTTTT CASSPRSAGPNEKLFF
TRBJ2-7 NA TRBV5-1 TRBD1 15 TGCGCCAGCAGCTCTGGACAGGGGAGCTCCTACGAGCAGTACTTC CASSSGQGSSYEQYF
TRBJ1-4 NA TRBV28 NA 16 TGTGCCAGCAGAGGATCGACAGCAGCAACTAATGAAAAACTGTTTTTT CASRGSTAATNEKLFF
TRBJ2-2 NA TRBV28 TRBD2 15 TGTGCCAGCAGTCTAGCGGGACCCAGCACCGGGGAGCTGTTTTTT CASSLAGPSTGELFF
TRBJ1-1 NA TRBV5-1 NA 14 TGCGCCAGCAGCTGGGTCCTGGGGAACACTGAAGCTTTCTTT CASSWVLGNTEAFF
TRBJ1-6 NA TRBV19 NA 13 TGTGCCAGTAGTACAGTAGATAATTCACCCCTCCACTTT CASSTVDNSPLHF
TRBJ2-1 NA TRBV4-3 NA 12 TGCGCCAGCAGCCACCCAGGGTATGAGCAGTTCTTC CASSHPGYEQFF
TRBJ2-1 NA TRBV19 TRBD2 15 TGTGCCAGTAGTATTTCCGGGACTAGTTGGTATGAGCAGTTCTTC CASSISGTSWYEQFF